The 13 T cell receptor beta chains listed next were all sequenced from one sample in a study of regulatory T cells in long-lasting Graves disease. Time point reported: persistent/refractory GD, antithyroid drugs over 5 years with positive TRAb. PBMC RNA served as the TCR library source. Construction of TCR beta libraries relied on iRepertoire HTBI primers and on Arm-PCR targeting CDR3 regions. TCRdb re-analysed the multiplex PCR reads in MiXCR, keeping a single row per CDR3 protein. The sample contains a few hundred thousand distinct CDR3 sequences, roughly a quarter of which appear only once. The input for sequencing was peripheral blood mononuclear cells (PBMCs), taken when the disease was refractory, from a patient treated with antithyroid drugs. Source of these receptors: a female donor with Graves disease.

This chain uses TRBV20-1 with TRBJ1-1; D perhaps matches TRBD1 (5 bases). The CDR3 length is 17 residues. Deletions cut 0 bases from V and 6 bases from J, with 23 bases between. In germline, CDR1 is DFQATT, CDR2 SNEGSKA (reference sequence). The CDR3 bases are TGCAGTGCTAGAGATAGGTCGAACAGGACGGTAGTAGCTGAAGCTTTCTTT. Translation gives CSARDRSNRTVVAEAFF.

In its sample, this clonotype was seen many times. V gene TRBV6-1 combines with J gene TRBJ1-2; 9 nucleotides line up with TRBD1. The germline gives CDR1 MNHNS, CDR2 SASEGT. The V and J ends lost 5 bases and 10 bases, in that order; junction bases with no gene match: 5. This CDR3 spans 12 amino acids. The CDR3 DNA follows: TGTGCCAGCAGTCGGACAGGGGTTGACTACACCTTC. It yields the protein CASSRTGVDYTF.

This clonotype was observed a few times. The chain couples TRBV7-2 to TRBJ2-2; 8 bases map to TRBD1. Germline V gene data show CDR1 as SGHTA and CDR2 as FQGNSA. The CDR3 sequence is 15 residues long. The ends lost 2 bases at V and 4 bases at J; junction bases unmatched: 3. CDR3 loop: CASSLRTGSTGELFF. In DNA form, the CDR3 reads TGTGCCAGCAGCTTACGGACAGGGAGCACCGGGGAGCTGTTTTTT.

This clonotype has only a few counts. The CDR3 DNA follows: TGTGCCAGCAGCCCACCGGTAGGGTTGAGCTACAATGAGCAGTTCTTC. Translated, it gives CASSPPVGLSYNEQFF. The chain carries TRBV7-2 and TRBJ2-1; no firm D call. From germline, CDR1 is SGHTA and CDR2 FQGNSA. The CDR3 is 16 amino acids. Trimming shortened V by 5 bases and J by 3 bases, and 17 bases separated the two germline ends.

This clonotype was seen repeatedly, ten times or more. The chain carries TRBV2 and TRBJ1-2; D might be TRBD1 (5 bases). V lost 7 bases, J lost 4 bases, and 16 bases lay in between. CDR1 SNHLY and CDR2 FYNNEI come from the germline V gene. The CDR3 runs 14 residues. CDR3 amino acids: CASTLDSPTYGYTF. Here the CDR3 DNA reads TGTGCCAGCACCCTAGACAGCCCGACCTATGGCTACACCTTC.

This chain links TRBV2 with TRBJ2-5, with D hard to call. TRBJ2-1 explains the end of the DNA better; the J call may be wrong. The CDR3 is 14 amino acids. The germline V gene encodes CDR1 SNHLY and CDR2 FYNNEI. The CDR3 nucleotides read TGTGCCAGCAGCCCGGCGCGAGTTTACAATGAGCAGTTCTTC. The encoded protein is CASSPARVYNEQFF.

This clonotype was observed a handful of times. In DNA, the CDR3 is TGTGCCAGTAGCCGTTGGGACGGCACTAATGAAAAACTGTTTTTT. Its protein is CASSRWDGTNEKLFF. The V gene is TRBV19, the J gene TRBJ1-4; D may be TRBD1 (5 bases). The CDR3 loop spans 15 amino acids. CDR1 LNHDA and CDR2 SQIVND come from the germline V gene (reference sequence). Trimming removed 6 bases at V and 2 bases at J, with 13 bases between.

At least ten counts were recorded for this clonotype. CDR3 coding DNA: TGTGCCAGCAGTTACGGCGGACAGGGTTACGAGCAGTACTTC. Translating gives CASSYGGQGYEQYF. This chain uses TRBV6-9 with TRBJ2-7; 8 nucleotides agree with TRBD1. CDR3 length: 14 amino acids. V dropped 3 bases and J dropped 4; count of bases not matched to a gene: 5. Per the germline V gene, CDR1 is MNHGY and CDR2 is SVAAGI.

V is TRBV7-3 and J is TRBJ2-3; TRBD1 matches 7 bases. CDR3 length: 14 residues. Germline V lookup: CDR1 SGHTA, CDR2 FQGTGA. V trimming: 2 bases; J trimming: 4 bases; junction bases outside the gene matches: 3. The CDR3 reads CASSLSTGSDTQYF. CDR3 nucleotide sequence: TGTGCCAGCAGCTTATCGACAGGGTCAGATACGCAGTATTTT.

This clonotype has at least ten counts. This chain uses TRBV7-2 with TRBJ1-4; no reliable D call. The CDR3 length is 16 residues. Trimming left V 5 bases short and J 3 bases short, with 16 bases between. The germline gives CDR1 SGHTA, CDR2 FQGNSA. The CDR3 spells CASSLSGRRANEKLFF. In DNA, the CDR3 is TGTGCCAGCAGCCTATCGGGTAGGAGGGCTAATGAAAAACTGTTTTTT.

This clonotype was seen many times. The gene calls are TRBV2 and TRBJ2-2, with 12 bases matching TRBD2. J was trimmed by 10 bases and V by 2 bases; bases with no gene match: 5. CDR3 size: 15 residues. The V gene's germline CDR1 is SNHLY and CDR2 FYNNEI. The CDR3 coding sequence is TGTGCCAGCAGTGAAACGACTAGCGGGAGTGAGGAGCTGTTTTTT. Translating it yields CASSETTSGSEELFF.

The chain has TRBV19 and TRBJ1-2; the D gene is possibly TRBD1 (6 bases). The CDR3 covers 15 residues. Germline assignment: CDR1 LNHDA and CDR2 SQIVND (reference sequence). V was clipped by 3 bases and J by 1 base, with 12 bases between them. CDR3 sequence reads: CASSMNRVDNYGYTF. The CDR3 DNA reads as TGTGCCAGTAGTATGAACAGGGTTGATAACTATGGCTACACCTTC.

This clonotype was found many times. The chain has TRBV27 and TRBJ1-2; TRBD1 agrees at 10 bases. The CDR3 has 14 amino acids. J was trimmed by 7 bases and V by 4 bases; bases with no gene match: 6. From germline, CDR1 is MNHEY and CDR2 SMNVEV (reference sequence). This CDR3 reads CASSSDRGQGGYTF. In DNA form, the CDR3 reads TGTGCCAGCAGTTCAGACAGGGGGCAGGGTGGCTACACCTTC.